This TCR beta chain originates from a study of blood T cell repertoires in COVID-19 (dated by TCRdb to about 2020). Background on the whole study: The collaborator samples originated in the United States, Italy and Spain and spanned the acute and convalescent phases of COVID-19. The material from the prospective study consisted of cDNA or gDNA derived from T cells, B-cell-depleted T cells, or PBMCs. Subjects who had been exposed to COVID-19, were actively infected with it, or had recovered from it provided the deeply sampled blood TCRbeta repertoires that made up the dataset. The repertoires were made available in a free public database intended to serve as a resource for research on the immune response to SARS-CoV-2. The samples were drawn from the first 160 participants of the ongoing ImmuneRACE study and from more than 1,000 subjects provided by 6 global collaborators. Nearly every sample came with metadata listing a de-identified subject ID, COVID-19 status, age in years and sex. Where available, HLA class I and class II types were obtained from metadata supplied by the sample provider rather than from assay-based typing. The paper as a whole reports these results and caveats: How much clinical and demographic metadata was included differed by source and by participant, and the metadata was provided uncurated.

Whole blood was collected in K2EDTA tubes by collaborating institutions according to the institutions' own protocols. For TCRbeta analysis, collaborators shipped samples in one of three forms: frozen whole blood, isolated PBMCs, or DNA extracted from either of those sample types. On this clone: The clone's antigen remains unknown. Nothing much larger sits one base from this clone, and base qualities are not available.

There are 15 amino acids in the CDR3, from cysteine to phenylalanine inclusive. Just CDR3 DNA is preserved here, 45 bases in frame from base 1. CDR1 and CDR2 are drawn from the germline V gene (reference sequence): MNHEY, SMNVEV. Deletion took 3 bases off V and 1 base off J, with a span of 10 bases between the germline ends. The immunoSEQ Assay, a bias-controlled multiplex PCR, was used to amplify TCRbeta CDR3 regions from genomic DNA. As for the original processing: The number of nucleated cells in each sample was estimated by amplification of reference gene primers within the assay. To quantify the absolute abundance of each unique TCRbeta CDR3 rearrangement, sequence reads were collapsed and filtered. For each sample, productive Simpson clonality was calculated as the square root of Simpson's diversity index across productive rearrangements. TCRdb took over this immuneACCESS table, retaining in-frame rearrangements with V and J assigned. Such tables are incomplete; in checked studies, under half of the missing clones stem from an unresolved V gene, and the remainder is unexplained. The DNA was the basis for D and trimming; V, J and clone size are from that table. Here the sample has approximately 230,000 clones; around four fifths occur a single time. 3% to 4% of the sample comes from the top ten.

The receptor was isolated from a woman aged 40 to 49 with active or convalescent COVID-19. What was sequenced was peripheral blood. The sequence links TRBV27 to TRBJ2-1, and perhaps TRBD1 as D gene, on 5 matching bases. CDR3 sequence: CASSLGPGSYNEQFF. The nucleotide sequence reads as follows: TGTGCCAGCAGTTTGGGGCCTGGGTCCTACAATGAGCAGTTCTTC.